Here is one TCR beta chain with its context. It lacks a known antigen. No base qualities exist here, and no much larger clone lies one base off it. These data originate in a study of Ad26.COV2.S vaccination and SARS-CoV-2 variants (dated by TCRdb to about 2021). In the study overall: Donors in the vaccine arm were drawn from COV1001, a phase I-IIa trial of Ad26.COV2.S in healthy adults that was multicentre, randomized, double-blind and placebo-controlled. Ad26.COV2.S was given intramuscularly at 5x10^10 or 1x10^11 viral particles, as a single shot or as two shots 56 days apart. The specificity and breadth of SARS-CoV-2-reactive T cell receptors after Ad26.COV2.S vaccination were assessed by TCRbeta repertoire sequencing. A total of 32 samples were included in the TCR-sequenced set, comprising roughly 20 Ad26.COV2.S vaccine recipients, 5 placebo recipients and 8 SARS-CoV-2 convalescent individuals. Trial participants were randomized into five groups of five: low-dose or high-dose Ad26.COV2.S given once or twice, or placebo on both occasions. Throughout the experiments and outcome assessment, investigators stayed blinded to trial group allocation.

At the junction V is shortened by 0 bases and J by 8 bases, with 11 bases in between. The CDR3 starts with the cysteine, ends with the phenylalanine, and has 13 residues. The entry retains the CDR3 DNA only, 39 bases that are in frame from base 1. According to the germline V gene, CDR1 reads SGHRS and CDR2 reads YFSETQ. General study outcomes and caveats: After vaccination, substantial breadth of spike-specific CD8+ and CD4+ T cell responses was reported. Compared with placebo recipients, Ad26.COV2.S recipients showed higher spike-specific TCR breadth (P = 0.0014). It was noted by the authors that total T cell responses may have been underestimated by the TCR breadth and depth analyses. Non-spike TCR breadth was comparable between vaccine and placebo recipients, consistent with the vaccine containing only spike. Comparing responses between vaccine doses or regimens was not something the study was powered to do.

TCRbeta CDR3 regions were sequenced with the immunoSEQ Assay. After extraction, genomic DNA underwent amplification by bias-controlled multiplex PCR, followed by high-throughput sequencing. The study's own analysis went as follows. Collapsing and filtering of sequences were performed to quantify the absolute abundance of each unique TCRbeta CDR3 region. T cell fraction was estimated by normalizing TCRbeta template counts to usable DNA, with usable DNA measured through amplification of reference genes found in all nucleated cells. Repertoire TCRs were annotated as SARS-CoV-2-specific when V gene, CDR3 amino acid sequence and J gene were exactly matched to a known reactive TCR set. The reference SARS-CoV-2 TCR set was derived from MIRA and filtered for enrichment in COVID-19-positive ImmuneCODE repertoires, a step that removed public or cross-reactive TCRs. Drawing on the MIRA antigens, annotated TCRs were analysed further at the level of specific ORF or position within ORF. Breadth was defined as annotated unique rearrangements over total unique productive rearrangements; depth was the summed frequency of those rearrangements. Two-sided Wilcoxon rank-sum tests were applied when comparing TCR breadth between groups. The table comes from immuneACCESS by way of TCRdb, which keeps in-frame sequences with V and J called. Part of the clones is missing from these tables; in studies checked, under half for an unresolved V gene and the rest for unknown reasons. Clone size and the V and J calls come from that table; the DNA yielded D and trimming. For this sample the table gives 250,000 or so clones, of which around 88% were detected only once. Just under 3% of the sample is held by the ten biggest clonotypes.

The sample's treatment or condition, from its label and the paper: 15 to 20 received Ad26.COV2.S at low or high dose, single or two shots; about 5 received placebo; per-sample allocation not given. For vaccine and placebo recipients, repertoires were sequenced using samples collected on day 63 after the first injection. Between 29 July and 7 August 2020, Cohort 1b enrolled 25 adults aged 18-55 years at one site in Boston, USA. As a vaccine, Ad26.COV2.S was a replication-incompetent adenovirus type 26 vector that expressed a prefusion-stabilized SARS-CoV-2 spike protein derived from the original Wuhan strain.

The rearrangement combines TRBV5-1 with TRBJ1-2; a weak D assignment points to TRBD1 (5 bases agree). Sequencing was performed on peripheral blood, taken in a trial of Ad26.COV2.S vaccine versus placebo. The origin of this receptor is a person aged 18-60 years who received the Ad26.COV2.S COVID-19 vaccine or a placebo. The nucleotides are TGCGCCAGCAGCTTGGACCAGGGTCGGGGCTACACCTTC. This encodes CASSLDQGRGYTF. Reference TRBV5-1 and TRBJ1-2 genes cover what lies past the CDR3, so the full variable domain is KAGVTQTPRYLIKTRGQQVTLSCSPISGHRSVSWYQQTPGQGLQFLFEYFSETQRNKGNFPGRFSGRQFSNSRSEMNVSTLELGDSALYLCASSLDQGRGYTFGSGTRLTVV.